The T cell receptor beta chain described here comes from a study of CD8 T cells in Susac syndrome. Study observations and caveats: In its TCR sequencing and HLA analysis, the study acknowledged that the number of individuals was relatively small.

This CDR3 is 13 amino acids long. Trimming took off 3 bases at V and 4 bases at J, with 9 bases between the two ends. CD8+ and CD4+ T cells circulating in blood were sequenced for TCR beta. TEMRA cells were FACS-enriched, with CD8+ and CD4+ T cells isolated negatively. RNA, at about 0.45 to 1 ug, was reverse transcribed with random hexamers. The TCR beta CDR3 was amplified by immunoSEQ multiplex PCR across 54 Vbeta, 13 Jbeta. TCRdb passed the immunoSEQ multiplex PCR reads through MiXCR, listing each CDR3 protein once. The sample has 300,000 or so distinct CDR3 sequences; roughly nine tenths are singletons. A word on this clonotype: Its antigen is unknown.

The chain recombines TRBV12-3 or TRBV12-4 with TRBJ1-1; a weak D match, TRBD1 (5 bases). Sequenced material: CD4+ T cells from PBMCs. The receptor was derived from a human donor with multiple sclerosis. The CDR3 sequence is CASSFGGRTEAFF. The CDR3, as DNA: TGTGCCAGCAGTTTCGGGGGACGCACTGAAGCTTTCTTT.